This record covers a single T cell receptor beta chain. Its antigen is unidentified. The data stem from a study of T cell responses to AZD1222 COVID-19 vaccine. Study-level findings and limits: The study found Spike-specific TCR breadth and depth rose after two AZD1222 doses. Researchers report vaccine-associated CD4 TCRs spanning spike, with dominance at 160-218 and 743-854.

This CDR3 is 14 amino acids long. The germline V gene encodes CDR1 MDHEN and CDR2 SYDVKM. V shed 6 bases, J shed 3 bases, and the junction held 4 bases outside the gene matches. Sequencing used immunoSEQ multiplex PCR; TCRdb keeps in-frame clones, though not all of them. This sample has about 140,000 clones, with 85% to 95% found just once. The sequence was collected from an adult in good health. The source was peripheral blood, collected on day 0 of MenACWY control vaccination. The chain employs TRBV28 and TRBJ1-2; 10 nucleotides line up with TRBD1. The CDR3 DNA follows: TGTGCCAGCAGGGACAGGGGGGGATACTATGGCTACACCTTC. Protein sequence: CASRDRGGYYGYTF.